What follows are 5 T cell receptor beta chains derived from one specimen sequenced in a study of T cell responses to AZD1222 COVID-19 vaccine. The data were produced by immunoSEQ multiplex PCR, yet TCRdb's version contains in-frame clones alone and is incomplete. The data show nearly 100,000 clones, 70% to 90% seen once. This sample comprised peripheral blood, obtained on day 0 of AZD1222 vaccination. Receptor source: an adult in good health.

The rearrangement joins TRBV11-2 to TRBJ1-1, with 9 positions matching TRBD1. V lost 5 bases, J lost 5 bases, and 9 bases stayed unmatched. Germline V gene sequence: CDR1 SGHAT, CDR2 FQNNGV. This CDR3 is built from 15 residues. The CDR3 bases are TGTGCCAGCAGCCCTAAATCGGGACAGGGTACTGAAGCTTTCTTT. The encoded protein is CASSPKSGQGTEAFF.

The chain joins TRBV27 to TRBJ2-7, with 8 bases matching TRBD1. The CDR3 covers 15 residues. Germline CDR1 is MNHEY and CDR2 is SMNVEV (reference sequence). The V gene end was trimmed by 3 bases and the J gene end by 1 base; junction bases not matched to a gene: 5. This chain's CDR3 is CASSFYRGASYEQYF. The CDR3 nucleotides are TGTGCCAGCAGTTTCTACAGGGGGGCGTCCTACGAGCAGTACTTC.

The chain carries TRBV11-3 and TRBJ2-3; 8 nucleotides agree with TRBD1. The V gene's germline CDR1 is SGHNT and CDR2 YENEEA. The CDR3 loop spans 15 amino acids. J was trimmed by 5 bases and V by 5 bases; bases with no gene match: 9. CDR3 region: CASSPRTGPRDTQYF. DNA for the CDR3: TGTGCCAGCAGCCCTCGGACAGGGCCTAGAGATACGCAGTATTTT. Supplemented by reference TRBV11-3 and TRBJ2-3, the full variable domain reads EAGVVQSPRYKIIEKKQPVAFWCNPISGHNTLYWYLQNLGQGPELLIRYENEEAVDDSQLPKDRFSAERLKGVDSTLKIQPAELGDSAVYLCASSPRTGPRDTQYFGPGTRLTVL.

The V and J genes are TRBV19 and TRBJ1-5; D perhaps matches TRBD1 (5 bases). Trimming stripped 4 bases from V and 4 bases from J, with 8 bases between. The length of the CDR3 is 13 residues. CDR1 is LNHDA, CDR2 SQIVND, per germline (reference sequence). CDR3 nucleotides: TGTGCCAGTAGTACCGGGACTAATCAGCCCCAGCATTTT. This gives the protein CASSTGTNQPQHF.

CDR3 sequence reads: CAWSVKVGEQYF. As DNA, the CDR3 is TGTGCCTGGAGTGTGAAAGTGGGCGAGCAGTACTTC. The V and J genes are TRBV30 and TRBJ2-7; no clear D gene. V was pared by 0 bases and J by 6 bases, with 9 bases between. The CDR3 length is 12 residues. In germline, CDR1 is GTSNPN, CDR2 SVGIG (reference sequence).